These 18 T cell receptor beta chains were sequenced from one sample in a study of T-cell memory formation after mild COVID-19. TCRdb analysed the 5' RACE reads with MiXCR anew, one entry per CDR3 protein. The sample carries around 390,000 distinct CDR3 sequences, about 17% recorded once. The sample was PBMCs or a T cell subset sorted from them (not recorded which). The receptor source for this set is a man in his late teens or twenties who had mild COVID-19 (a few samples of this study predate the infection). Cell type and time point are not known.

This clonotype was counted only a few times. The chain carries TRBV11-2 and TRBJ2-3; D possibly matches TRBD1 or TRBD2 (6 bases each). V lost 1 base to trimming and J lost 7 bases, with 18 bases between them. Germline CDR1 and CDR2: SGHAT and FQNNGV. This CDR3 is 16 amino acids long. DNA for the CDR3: TGTGCCAGCAGCTTAGCGGGGGCCCGATCCCGTCATACGCAGTATTTT. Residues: CASSLAGARSRHTQYF.

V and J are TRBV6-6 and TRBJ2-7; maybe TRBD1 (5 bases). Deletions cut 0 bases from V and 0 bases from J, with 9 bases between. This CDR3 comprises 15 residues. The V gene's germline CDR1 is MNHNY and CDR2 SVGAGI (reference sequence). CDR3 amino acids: CASSYSTDISYEQYV. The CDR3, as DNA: TGTGCCAGCAGTTACTCAACGGACATCTCCTACGAGCAGTACGTC.

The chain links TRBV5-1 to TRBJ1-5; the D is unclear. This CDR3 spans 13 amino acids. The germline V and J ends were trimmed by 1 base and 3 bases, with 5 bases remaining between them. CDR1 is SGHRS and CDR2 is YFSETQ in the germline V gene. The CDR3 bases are TGCGCCAGCAGCTTGACCGCCAATCAGCCCCAGCATTTT. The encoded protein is CASSLTANQPQHF.

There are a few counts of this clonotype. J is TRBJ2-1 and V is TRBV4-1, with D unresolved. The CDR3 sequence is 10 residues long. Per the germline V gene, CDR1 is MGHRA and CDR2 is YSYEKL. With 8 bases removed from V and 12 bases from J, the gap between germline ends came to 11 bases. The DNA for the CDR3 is TGCGCCAGCGGTGCCGTTAGGCAGTTCTTC. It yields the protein CASGAVRQFF.

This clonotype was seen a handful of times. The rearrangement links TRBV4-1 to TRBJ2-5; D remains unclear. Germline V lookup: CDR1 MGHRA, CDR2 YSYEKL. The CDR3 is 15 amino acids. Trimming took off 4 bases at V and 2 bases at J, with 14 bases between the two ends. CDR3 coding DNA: TGCGCCAGCAGCCTGAAGTGGACGCCACAAGAGACCCAGTACTTC. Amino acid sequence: CASSLKWTPQETQYF.

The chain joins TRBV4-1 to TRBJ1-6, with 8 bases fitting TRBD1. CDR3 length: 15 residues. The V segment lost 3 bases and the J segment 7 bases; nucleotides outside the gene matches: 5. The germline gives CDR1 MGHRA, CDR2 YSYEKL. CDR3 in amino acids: CASSQTGVENSPLHF. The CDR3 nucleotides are TGCGCCAGCAGCCAGACAGGGGTCGAGAATTCACCCCTCCACTTT.

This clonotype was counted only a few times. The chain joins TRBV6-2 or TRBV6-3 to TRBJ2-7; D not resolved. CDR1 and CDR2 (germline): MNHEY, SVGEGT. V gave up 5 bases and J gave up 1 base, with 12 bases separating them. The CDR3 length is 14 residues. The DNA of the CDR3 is TGTGCCAGCAGTCAAGGACCAGAATCCTACGAGCAGTACTTC. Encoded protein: CASSQGPESYEQYF.

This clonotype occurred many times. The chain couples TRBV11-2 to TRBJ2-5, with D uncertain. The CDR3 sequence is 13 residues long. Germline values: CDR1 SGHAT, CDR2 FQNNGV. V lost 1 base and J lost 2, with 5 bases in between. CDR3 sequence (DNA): TGTGCCAGCAGCTTAGGGCTACAAGAGACCCAGTACTTC. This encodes CASSLGLQETQYF.

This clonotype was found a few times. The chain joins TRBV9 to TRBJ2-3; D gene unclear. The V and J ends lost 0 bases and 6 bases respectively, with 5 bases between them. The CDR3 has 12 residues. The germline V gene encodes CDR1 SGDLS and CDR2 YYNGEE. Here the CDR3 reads CASSVDGDTQYF. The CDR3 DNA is TGTGCCAGCAGCGTAGACGGGGATACGCAGTATTTT. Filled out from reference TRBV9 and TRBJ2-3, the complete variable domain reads DSGVTQTPKHLITATGQRVTLRCSPRSGDLSVYWYQQSLDQGLQFLIQYYNGEERAKGNILERFSAQQFPDLHSELNLSSLELGDSALYFCASSVDGDTQYFGPGTRLTVL.

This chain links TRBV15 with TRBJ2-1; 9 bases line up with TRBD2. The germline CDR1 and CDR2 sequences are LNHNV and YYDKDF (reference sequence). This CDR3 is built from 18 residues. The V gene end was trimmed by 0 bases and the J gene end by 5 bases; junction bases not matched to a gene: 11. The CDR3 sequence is CATSRDPSGSGGHNEQFF. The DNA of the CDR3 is TGTGCCACCAGCAGAGATCCGTCCGGTAGCGGGGGACACAATGAGCAGTTCTTC.

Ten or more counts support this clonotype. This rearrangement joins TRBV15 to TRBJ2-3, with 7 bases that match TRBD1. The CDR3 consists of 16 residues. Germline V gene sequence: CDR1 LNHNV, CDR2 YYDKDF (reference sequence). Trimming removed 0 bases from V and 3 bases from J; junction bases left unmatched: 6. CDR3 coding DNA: TGTGCCACCAGCAGAGATCTGACAGGGAAAACAGATACGCAGTATTTT. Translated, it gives CATSRDLTGKTDTQYF.

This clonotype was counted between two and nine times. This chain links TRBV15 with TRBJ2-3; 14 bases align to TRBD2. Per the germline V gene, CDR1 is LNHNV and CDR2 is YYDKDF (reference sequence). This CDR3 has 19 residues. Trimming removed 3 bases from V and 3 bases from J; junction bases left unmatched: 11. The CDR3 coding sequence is TGTGCCACCAGCAGTGAGACTAGCGGGGGGGCCTTTGGGACAGATACGCAGTATTTT. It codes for CATSSETSGGAFGTDTQYF.

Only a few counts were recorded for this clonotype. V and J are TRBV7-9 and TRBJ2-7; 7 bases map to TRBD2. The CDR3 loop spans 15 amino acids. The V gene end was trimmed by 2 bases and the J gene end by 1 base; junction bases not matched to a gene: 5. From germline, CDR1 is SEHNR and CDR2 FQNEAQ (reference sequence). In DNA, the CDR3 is TGTGCCAGCAGCTTATGGGGCGGGGGTTCCTACGAGCAGTACTTC. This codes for CASSLWGGGSYEQYF.

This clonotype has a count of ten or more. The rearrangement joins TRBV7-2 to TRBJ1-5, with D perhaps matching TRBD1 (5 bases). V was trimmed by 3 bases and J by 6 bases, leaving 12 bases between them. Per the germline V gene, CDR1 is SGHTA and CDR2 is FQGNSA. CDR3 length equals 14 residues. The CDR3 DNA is TGTGCCAGCAGCTTGCCGGGGGGAGCTCAGCCCCAGCATTTT. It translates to CASSLPGGAQPQHF.

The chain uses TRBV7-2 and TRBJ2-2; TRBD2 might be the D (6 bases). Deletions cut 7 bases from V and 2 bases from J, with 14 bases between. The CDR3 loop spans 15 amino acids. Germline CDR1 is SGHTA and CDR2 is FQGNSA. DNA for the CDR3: TGTGCCAGCACCCCAACCGGGACTAACACCGGGGAGCTGTTTTTT. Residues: CASTPTGTNTGELFF.

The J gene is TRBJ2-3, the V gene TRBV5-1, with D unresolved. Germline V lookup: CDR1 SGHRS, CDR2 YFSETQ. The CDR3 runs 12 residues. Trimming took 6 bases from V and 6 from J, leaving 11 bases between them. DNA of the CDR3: TGCGCCAGCAACGACGTGATGGATACGCAGTATTTT. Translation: CASNDVMDTQYF.

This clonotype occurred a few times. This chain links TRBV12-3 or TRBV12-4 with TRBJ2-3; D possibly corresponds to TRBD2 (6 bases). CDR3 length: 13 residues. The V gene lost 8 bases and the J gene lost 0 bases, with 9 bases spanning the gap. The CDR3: CASAGTSTDTQYF. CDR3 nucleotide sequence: TGTGCCAGCGCGGGGACTAGCACAGATACGCAGTATTTT.

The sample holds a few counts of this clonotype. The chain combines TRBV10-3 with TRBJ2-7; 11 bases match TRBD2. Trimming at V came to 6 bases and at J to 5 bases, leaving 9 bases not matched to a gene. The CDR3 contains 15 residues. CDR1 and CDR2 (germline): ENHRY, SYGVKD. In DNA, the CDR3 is TGTGCCATCAGCTCTAGCGGGGGGATAAGGAACGAGCAGTACGTC. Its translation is CAISSSGGIRNEQYV.